This is a list of T cell receptor beta chains from one sample in a study of blood T cells in healthy people across ages. In TCRdb, the 5' RACE reads were re-called with MiXCR into one record per CDR3 protein. Among 1.5 million to 2 million distinct CDR3 sequences listed, about 30% were seen once. The sample taken for sequencing was blood. The receptors shown here come from a woman aged 25 to 39 in good health. The CDR3 runs from the conserved cysteine through the conserved F or W. The D gene is left open where the match is weak. Only some rows state a clone size, as once, few, many or a class for expanded clones.

abundance,d_gene,v_gene,j_gene,CDR3aa,CDR3nt
few,.,TRBV6-2/TRBV6-3,TRBJ1-2,CASSASGGYTF,TGTGCCAGCAGTGCCAGTGGGGGCTACACCTTC
few,.,TRBV14,TRBJ2-7,CASSQYGSLSYEQYF,TGTGCCAGCAGCCAGTATGGTTCGTTATCCTACGAGCAGTACTTC
many,.,TRBV10-3,TRBJ2-7,CAISESGRTYEQYF,TGTGCCATCAGTGAGTCGGGCCGAACCTACGAGCAGTACTTC
.,.,TRBV3-1,TRBJ1-1,CASSQVWGNTEAFF,TGTGCCAGCAGCCAAGTTTGGGGGAACACTGAAGCTTTCTTT
few,TRBD1,TRBV7-6,TRBJ2-7,CASSPIGGTGTEQYF,TGTGCCAGCAGCCCCATTGGGGGGACAGGAACCGAGCAGTACTTC
many,.,TRBV9,TRBJ2-5,CASSLREHAGQETQYF,TGTGCCAGCAGCCTCAGGGAACATGCGGGACAAGAGACCCAGTACTTC
many,TRBD2,TRBV20-1,TRBJ2-7,CSALKREGLWEQYF,TGCAGTGCTCTCAAGCGGGAGGGCCTATGGGAGCAGTACTTC
.,TRBD2,TRBV7-2,TRBJ2-7,CASSLDSPELAGGHYEQYF,TGTGCCAGCAGCTTAGACTCCCCGGAACTAGCGGGAGGGCATTACGAGCAGTACTTC
few,TRBD1,TRBV4-1,TRBJ1-1,CASSLRGGATEAFF,TGCGCCAGCAGCCTCAGGGGGGGTGCCACTGAAGCTTTCTTT
.,.,TRBV20-1,TRBJ2-2,CSATRGGELFF,TGCAGTGCTACCCGGGGCGGGGAGCTGTTTTTT
.,.,TRBV12-5,TRBJ2-1,CASGSLPKLGHEQFF,TGTGCTAGTGGTTCATTACCAAAACTCGGCCATGAGCAGTTCTTC
.,TRBD1,TRBV7-9,TRBJ1-6,CASAVGGDRNSPLHF,TGTGCCAGCGCCGTTGGGGGGGACAGAAATTCACCCCTCCACTTT
few,.,TRBV6-5,TRBJ1-5,CASSSLDRGSNQPQHF,TGTGCCAGCAGTTCCCTCGACCGAGGAAGCAATCAGCCCCAGCATTTT
.,.,TRBV11-2,TRBJ1-2,CASSLDRELANYGYTF,TGTGCCAGCAGCTTAGACAGGGAACTAGCTAACTATGGCTACACCTTC
few,TRBD2,TRBV11-2,TRBJ2-1,CASSAIRGVLGNEQFF,TGTGCCAGCAGCGCTATTCGGGGGGTTCTAGGCAATGAGCAGTTCTTC
many,TRBD1,TRBV29-1,TRBJ1-5,CSVSRGGEPQHF,TGCAGCGTCTCCAGGGGGGGGGAGCCCCAGCATTTT
few,TRBD2,TRBV4-3,TRBJ2-7,CASSRGTSGNYEQYF,TGCGCCAGCAGCCGAGGGACTAGCGGGAATTACGAGCAGTACTTC
.,TRBD1,TRBV6-1,TRBJ2-1,CASSDRTGVGDEQFF,TGTGCCAGCAGTGACCGGACAGGGGTAGGGGATGAGCAGTTCTTC
.,.,TRBV3-1,TRBJ1-4,CASSSKGGEKLFF,TGTGCCAGCAGCTCAAAAGGCGGAGAAAAACTGTTTTTT
.,TRBD1,TRBV12-3/TRBV12-4,TRBJ1-1,CASRLGQGAEAFF,TGTGCCAGCAGGCTGGGGCAGGGGGCTGAAGCTTTCTTT
few,.,TRBV20-1,TRBJ1-5,CSASVGAEHSNQPQHF,TGCAGTGCTAGTGTGGGGGCCGAGCATAGCAATCAGCCCCAGCATTTT
many,TRBD1,TRBV10-3,TRBJ2-7,CAISTTGTGGEQYF,TGTGCCATCAGTACCACAGGGACAGGGGGCGAGCAGTACTTC
.,.,TRBV18,TRBJ2-1,CASSDVGNEQFF,TGTGCCAGCTCAGACGTGGGCAATGAGCAGTTCTTC
.,.,TRBV20-1,TRBJ2-7,CSAWGDRNYEQYF,TGCAGTGCCTGGGGAGACAGAAACTACGAGCAGTACTTC
.,TRBD1,TRBV28,TRBJ2-7,CVSSSPRDRGDYEQYF,TGTGTCAGCAGTTCGCCTCGGGACAGGGGGGATTACGAGCAGTACTTC
.,TRBD2,TRBV6-6,TRBJ2-5,CASARTSGSEWKETQYF,TGTGCCAGCGCCCGGACTAGCGGGAGTGAATGGAAAGAGACCCAGTACTTC
few,.,TRBV5-1,TRBJ2-1,CASRLESYNEQFF,TGCGCCAGCAGGCTAGAGTCCTACAATGAGCAGTTCTTC
.,.,TRBV29-1,TRBJ1-2,CSVEPREGIDGYTF,TGCAGCGTTGAACCGAGAGAAGGGATCGATGGCTACACCTTC
.,.,TRBV20-1,TRBJ2-4,CSASLGAKNIQYF,TGCAGTGCTTCTTTGGGAGCCAAAAACATTCAGTACTTC
few,TRBD1,TRBV6-1,TRBJ2-6,CASSEGQGVSGANVLTF,TGTGCCAGCAGTGAGGGACAGGGGGTATCAGGGGCCAACGTCCTGACTTTC